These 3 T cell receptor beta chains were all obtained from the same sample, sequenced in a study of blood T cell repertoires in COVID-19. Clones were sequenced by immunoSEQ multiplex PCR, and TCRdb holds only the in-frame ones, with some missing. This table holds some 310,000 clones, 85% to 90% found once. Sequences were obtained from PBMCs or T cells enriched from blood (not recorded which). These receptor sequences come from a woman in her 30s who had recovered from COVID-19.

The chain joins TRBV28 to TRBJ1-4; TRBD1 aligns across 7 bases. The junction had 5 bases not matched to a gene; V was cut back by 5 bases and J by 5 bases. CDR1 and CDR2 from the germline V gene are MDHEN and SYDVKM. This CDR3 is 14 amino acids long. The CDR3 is CASSEYRGNEKLFF. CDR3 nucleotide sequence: TGTGCCAGCAGTGAATACAGGGGCAATGAAAAACTGTTTTTT.

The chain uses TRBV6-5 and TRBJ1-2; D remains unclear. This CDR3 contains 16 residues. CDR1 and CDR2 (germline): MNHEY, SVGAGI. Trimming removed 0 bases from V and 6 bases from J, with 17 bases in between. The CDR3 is CASSYSTQEGNNGYTF. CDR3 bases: TGTGCCAGCAGTTACTCCACGCAGGAGGGCAATAATGGCTACACCTTC.

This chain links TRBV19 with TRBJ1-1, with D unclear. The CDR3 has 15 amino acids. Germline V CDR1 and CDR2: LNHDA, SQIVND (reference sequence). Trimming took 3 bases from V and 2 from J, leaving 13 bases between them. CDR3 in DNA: TGTGCCAGTAGTATTTCGGGTGATCAAAACACTGAAGCTTTCTTT. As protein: CASSISGDQNTEAFF.